Shown below are 21 T cell receptor beta chains from a single sample sequenced in a study of blood T cells in healthy people across ages. With a J-beta primer mix and a sample-barcoded 5' primer, a second PCR ran about 7 to 12 cycles. MiXCR, run by TCRdb on the 5' RACE reads, gives a single entry per CDR3 protein. Seen here are about 290,000 distinct CDR3 sequences, less than 30% observed once, and the top ten hold roughly 28%. The material sequenced was blood. The receptors were gathered from a woman in her sixties or seventies in good health.

In this sample, this clonotype turned up many times. The chain joins TRBV12-3 or TRBV12-4 to TRBJ2-4; TRBD1 aligns across 7 bases. The CDR3 runs 15 residues. The V gene end was trimmed by 9 bases and the J gene end by 4 bases; junction bases not matched to a gene: 12. CDR3 in DNA: TGTGCCAGTACCTCGACAGGGATTGGGAAAAACATTCAGTACTTC. Protein sequence: CASTSTGIGKNIQYF.

The chain carries TRBV20-1 and TRBJ2-5; TRBD2 matches 11 bases. The junction had 13 bases not matched to a gene; V was cut back by 3 bases and J by 4 bases. The CDR3 loop spans 17 amino acids. CDR1 and CDR2 (germline): DFQATT, SNEGSKA (reference sequence). CDR3 amino acids: CSARRGRTSGRVETQYF. The CDR3 DNA reads TGCAGTGCTAGGAGGGGCCGAACTAGCGGGAGAGTAGAGACCCAGTACTTC.

This clonotype was seen only a few times. V usage is TRBV20-1 and J usage is TRBJ2-7, with 16 bases aligning to TRBD2. Per the germline V gene, CDR1 is DFQATT and CDR2 is SNEGSKA (reference sequence). The CDR3 has 13 residues. The J segment lost 9 bases and the V segment lost 5 bases, leaving 4 bases of the junction unmatched. CDR3 in DNA: TGCAGTGCTCTGGGACTAGCGGGAGGGCGGCAGTACTTC. It specifies CSALGLAGGRQYF.

The rearrangement joins TRBV12-3 or TRBV12-4 to TRBJ2-3; the D is unclear. The ends were cut back, 3 bases at V and 6 bases at J, with 10 bases in the middle. The CDR3 spans 13 residues. The CDR3, as DNA: TGTGCCAGCAGTTTCGGCCCCGGGGATACGCAGTATTTT. This translates into CASSFGPGDTQYF.

The genes are TRBV20-1 and TRBJ2-6; D gene uncertain. Germline values: CDR1 DFQATT, CDR2 SNEGSKA (reference sequence). Deletions cut 3 bases from V and 4 bases from J, with 10 bases between. The CDR3 totals 14 residues. DNA for the CDR3: TGCAGTGCTAGCCGAATGGGGGGGGCCAACGTCCTGACTTTC. Protein product: CSASRMGGANVLTF.

Only a few counts were recorded for this clonotype. This rearrangement joins TRBV20-1 to TRBJ2-1; D call uncertain. The CDR3 consists of 16 residues. Germline assignment: CDR1 DFQATT and CDR2 SNEGSKA (reference sequence). Trimming stripped 5 bases from V and 2 bases from J, with 19 bases between. CDR3 region: CSAGVPWATTYNEQFF. CDR3 sequence (DNA): TGCAGTGCTGGAGTGCCTTGGGCTACTACCTACAATGAGCAGTTCTTC.

The CDR3 is CASMGRDTEAFF. For the CDR3, the DNA is TGTGCCAGCATGGGGAGAGACACTGAAGCTTTCTTT. The chain recombines TRBV7-9 with TRBJ1-1; D not resolved. The V end was cut by 7 bases, the J end by 3 bases, with 9 bases between. Germline CDR1 SEHNR, CDR2 FQNEAQ (reference sequence). The CDR3 has 12 residues.

This chain links TRBV7-2 with TRBJ2-4; 12 bases fit TRBD2. This CDR3 spans 15 amino acids. Trimming at V came to 10 bases and at J to 3 bases, leaving 7 bases not matched to a gene. Germline assignment: CDR1 SGHTA and CDR2 FQGNSA. The CDR3, as DNA: TGTGCCAACAGTCCGGGACTAGCGGGCAAAAACATTCAGTACTTC. Its translation is CANSPGLAGKNIQYF.

The chain uses TRBV12-3 or TRBV12-4 and TRBJ1-2; D is undetermined. CDR3 length: 15 residues. Between the trimmed V and J ends, which lost 4 bases and 3 bases, there was a span of 15 bases. In DNA, the CDR3 is TGTGCCAGCAGTTATTCGTTGCGAACCTACTATGGCTACACCTTC. Its protein is CASSYSLRTYYGYTF.

This clonotype was counted ten times or more. The genes are TRBV3-1 and TRBJ2-7; D is perhaps TRBD1 or TRBD2 (5 bases each). CDR3 size: 13 residues. Germline V gene data show CDR1 as LGHDT and CDR2 as YNNKEL (reference sequence). Trimming took 3 bases from V and 5 from J, leaving 11 bases between them. Here the CDR3 reads CASSQRGTHEQYF. Written as DNA, the CDR3 is TGTGCCAGCAGCCAGAGAGGGACCCACGAGCAGTACTTC.

This chain joins TRBV7-9 and TRBJ2-3; D unclear. Germline V CDR1 and CDR2: SEHNR, FQNEAQ (reference sequence). The CDR3 has 16 residues. V lost 5 bases and J lost 5, with 20 bases in between. As DNA, the CDR3 is TGTGCCAGCAGCCGGGTTCCTCAGCCCTCCCAAGATACGCAGTATTTT. It codes for CASSRVPQPSQDTQYF. The full variable domain, completed using reference TRBV7-9 and TRBJ2-3, is DTGVSQNPRHKITKRGQNVTFRCDPISEHNRLYWYRQTLGQGPEFLTYFQNEAQLEKSRLLSDRFSAERPKGSFSTLEIQRTEQGDSAMYLCASSRVPQPSQDTQYFGPGTRLTVL.

As DNA, the CDR3 is TGTGCCAGCAGGGTCACCGGGACTAGGACGGATGAGCAGTTCTTC. As protein: CASRVTGTRTDEQFF. The chain joins TRBV6-6 to TRBJ2-7; 8 nucleotides line up with TRBD2. The assigned J gene may be wrong: the sequence end matches TRBJ2-1 better. The germline V gene has CDR1 MNHNY and CDR2 SVGAGI (reference sequence). The CDR3 is 15 amino acids.

The gene calls are TRBV20-1 and TRBJ2-5; possibly TRBD1 for D (5 bases). The DNA end favors TRBJ2-1, so the J call may be wrong. The germline gives CDR1 DFQATT, CDR2 SNEGSKA (reference sequence). The CDR3 spans 15 residues. The CDR3 protein is CSAMLFGHAYNEQFF. Written as DNA, the CDR3 is TGCAGTGCTATGCTTTTCGGACACGCCTACAATGAGCAGTTCTTC.

On this clonotype: A single base separates this from a much larger clone, so it may be a read error. The chain couples TRBV6-6 to TRBJ2-3, with 9 nucleotides matching TRBD2. Germline-derived CDR1 and CDR2 are MNHNY and SVGAGI (reference sequence). There are 16 residues in the CDR3. The DNA for the CDR3 is TGTTCCAGCAGTTACGGGACTAGCTCCTCGTCGGGTACGCAGTATTTT. Protein: CSSSYGTSSSSGTQYF.

This clonotype has a handful of counts. The chain is built from TRBV28 and TRBJ2-1; TRBD1 agrees at 10 bases. The CDR3 is 14 residues long. CDR1 and CDR2 from the germline V gene are MDHEN and SYDVKM. V dropped 5 bases and J dropped 7; count of bases not matched to a gene: 5. CDR3 sequence reads: CASSHRTGGNEQFF. Here the CDR3 DNA reads TGTGCCAGCAGTCATAGGACAGGGGGGAATGAGCAGTTCTTC.

The rearrangement joins TRBV7-8 to TRBJ2-2; D uncertain. This CDR3 has 14 residues. Germline CDR1 reads SGHVS; CDR2 reads FQNEAQ. Trimming took off 3 bases at V and 7 bases at J, with 12 bases between the two ends. Written as DNA, the CDR3 is TGTGCCAGCAGCTTGGCTCACTTGGGCGGGGAGCTGTTTTTT. Translation gives CASSLAHLGGELFF.

This clonotype has only a few counts. The CDR3 here is CASSSSVGRGQETQYF. Here the CDR3 DNA reads TGTGCCAGCAGCTCATCCGTGGGGAGGGGCCAAGAGACCCAGTACTTC. The chain has TRBV7-2 and TRBJ2-5, with 7 bases matching TRBD2. Trimming took 4 bases from V and 1 from J; bases not matched to a gene: 9. CDR3 length: 16 amino acids. The germline V gene has CDR1 SGHTA and CDR2 FQGNSA.

The V and J genes are TRBV20-1 and TRBJ1-4; a possible D gene is TRBD1 (6 bases). The CDR3 covers 20 residues. Between the trimmed V and J ends, which lost 5 bases and 0 bases, there was a span of 28 bases. Germline V lookup: CDR1 DFQATT, CDR2 SNEGSKA (reference sequence). CDR3 DNA: TGCAGTGCTCCTCGCCTCGCCCGCTGGGGGGCCAGAGCAACTAATGAAAAACTGTTTTTT. This codes for CSAPRLARWGARATNEKLFF.

This chain connects TRBV28 to TRBJ2-3, with D unclear. CDR3 length: 16 amino acids. V lost 3 bases to trimming and J lost 5 bases, with 18 bases between them. The V gene's germline CDR1 is MDHEN and CDR2 SYDVKM. The CDR3 sequence is CASSFSHPVILDTQYF. The CDR3 DNA reads as TGTGCCAGCAGTTTCTCCCATCCGGTTATCCTAGATACGCAGTATTTT.

V gene TRBV7-2 combines with J gene TRBJ2-5; 8 bases are shared with TRBD2. Germline loops: CDR1 SGHTA, CDR2 FQGNSA. J gave up 3 bases and V 0 bases, and 3 bases lay outside the gene matches. The CDR3 loop spans 15 amino acids. The CDR3 DNA reads TGTGCCAGCAGCTTAGCCGGGGGGGTTGAAGAGACCCAGTACTTC. It translates to CASSLAGGVEETQYF.

At least ten counts were recorded for this clonotype. The chain joins TRBV9 to TRBJ2-1, with TRBD1 identical over 7 bases. CDR3 length equals 14 residues. The J segment lost 7 bases and the V segment lost 4 bases, leaving 8 bases of the junction unmatched. Germline V gives CDR1 SGDLS, CDR2 YYNGEE. The CDR3: CASSPGQRENEQFF. The CDR3 nucleotides read TGTGCCAGCAGCCCGGGACAGAGAGAGAATGAGCAGTTCTTC. The entire variable domain, with the rest obtained from reference TRBV9 and TRBJ2-1, is as follows: DSGVTQTPKHLITATGQRVTLRCSPRSGDLSVYWYQQSLDQGLQFLIQYYNGEERAKGNILERFSAQQFPDLHSELNLSSLELGDSALYFCASSPGQRENEQFFGPGTRLTVL.